Sequencing of this TCR beta chain was carried out in a study of blood T cell repertoires in COVID-19. Study-wide background: Samples came from the United States, Italy and Spain, spanning acute and convalescent COVID-19. T cells, B-cell-depleted T cells, or PBMCs supplied cDNA or gDNA.

The table came from immunoSEQ multiplex PCR; TCRdb's copy has only in-frame clones and leaves some out. The sample lists 220,000 or so clones; approximately 80% were seen once. The J segment lost 1 base and the V segment lost 5 bases, leaving 0 bases of the junction unmatched. Germline CDR1 and CDR2: GTSNPN and SVGIG (reference sequence). CDR3 length equals 12 residues. V gene TRBV30 combines with J gene TRBJ2-3, with 7 bases identical to TRBD2. The TCR was taken from a woman aged 35 to 49 with acute COVID-19. The specimen sequenced was PBMCs or T cells enriched from blood (not recorded which). CDR3 DNA: TGTGCCTGGGCGGGGGGCACAGATACGCAGTATTTT. Its translation: CAWAGGTDTQYF.